The 22 T cell receptor beta chains below were found in one sample sequenced in a study of cytotoxic CD8 clonotypes in ibrutinib-treated CLL. The repertoire was sequenced with immunoSEQ multiplex PCR; TCRdb's copy has only in-frame clones and lacks some. The table records 150,000 to 200,000 clones, about 88% of them present only once. Sequenced here: PBMCs, sampled at disease progression, from a patient treated with ibrutinib. These receptors all come from a human donor with chronic lymphocytic leukemia.

The chain uses TRBV29-1 and TRBJ2-1; D is ambiguous. Trimming took 4 bases from V and 6 from J, leaving 10 bases between them. There are 12 residues in the CDR3. Germline loops: CDR1 SQVTM, CDR2 ANQGSEA. CDR3 amino acids: CSVVQAANEQFF. In DNA form, the CDR3 reads TGCAGCGTTGTGCAGGCGGCCAATGAGCAGTTCTTC.

The chain is built from TRBV10-1 and TRBJ2-3, with D possibly TRBD2 on 6 matching bases. CDR3 length: 15 amino acids. Germline CDR1 and CDR2: WNHNN and SYGVQD (reference sequence). V was pared by 8 bases and J by 6 bases, with 21 bases between. The CDR3 sequence: CASSGGSLPMDTQYF. In DNA form, the CDR3 reads TGCGCCAGCTCTGGGGGGAGTCTTCCAATGGATACGCAGTATTTT.

The rearrangement links TRBV5-1 to TRBJ2-5; TRBD2 is a possible D gene (5 bases). Germline values: CDR1 SGHRS, CDR2 YFSETQ. V was clipped by 0 bases and J by 2 bases, with 8 bases between them. This CDR3 spans 14 amino acids. CDR3 sequence: CASSLAGGQETQYF. In nucleotides, the CDR3 is TGCGCCAGCAGCTTGGCCGGCGGGCAAGAGACCCAGTACTTC.

The CDR3 here is CASRYPGQGNYGYTF. CDR3 nucleotide sequence: TGTGCCAGCAGGTACCCGGGACAGGGAAACTATGGCTACACCTTC. The rearrangement uses TRBV6-5 and TRBJ1-2; 9 positions match TRBD1. The length of the CDR3 is 15 residues. Germline loops: CDR1 MNHEY, CDR2 SVGAGI. J lost 2 bases, V lost 6 bases, and 7 bases had no gene match.

The rearrangement links TRBV15 to TRBJ2-3; 7 positions match TRBD2. In germline, CDR1 is LNHNV, CDR2 YYDKDF (reference sequence). The CDR3 sequence is 16 residues long. Trimming took 3 bases from V and 3 from J; bases not matched to a gene: 9. CDR3 nucleotides: TGTGCCACCAGCAGGGGAGGGAGGGTGAGGACAGATACGCAGTATTTT. Translated, it gives CATSRGGRVRTDTQYF.

This clone was counted a single time. This chain joins TRBV6-4 and TRBJ1-5, with D possibly matching TRBD1 (5 bases). V lost 7 bases and J lost 0, with 19 bases in between. The CDR3 is 17 residues long. The germline V gene has CDR1 MRHNA and CDR2 SNTAGT. CDR3 sequence: CASIRGGDEDSNQPQHF. Here the CDR3 DNA reads TGTGCCAGCATTAGGGGAGGCGACGAAGATAGCAATCAGCCCCAGCATTTT.

The CDR3, as DNA: TGTGCCAGCAGTTACAAGGGTCATGAGCAGTTCTTC. As protein: CASSYKGHEQFF. The chain couples TRBV6-5 to TRBJ2-1, with D unclear. CDR1 and CDR2 (germline): MNHEY, SVGAGI. The CDR3 length is 12 residues. V was shortened by 2 bases and J by 8 bases, with 7 bases between the two germline ends.

There are a few counts of this clone. The rearrangement joins TRBV10-3 to TRBJ1-5, with a tentative D call TRBD1 (5 bases). Germline loops: CDR1 ENHRY, CDR2 SYGVKD. This CDR3 contains 15 residues. The V and J ends lost 2 bases and 3 bases respectively, with 11 bases between them. In DNA form, the CDR3 reads TGTGCCATCAGTGAGGATGGCGGGGCCAATCAGCCCCAGCATTTT. Amino acid sequence: CAISEDGGANQPQHF.

This clone was counted once. The V call is TRBV7-9, the J call TRBJ2-7; D gene uncertain. Per the germline V gene, CDR1 is SEHNR and CDR2 is FQNEAQ (reference sequence). Trimming left V 1 base short and J 4 bases short, with 11 bases between. The CDR3 is made up of 14 amino acids. The CDR3 DNA reads TGTGCCAGCAGCTTAGAGGGCGTGAATTACGAGCAGTACTTC. It encodes CASSLEGVNYEQYF.

The rearrangement joins TRBV5-4 to TRBJ1-1, with 7 positions matching TRBD1. Germline CDR1 SGHNT, CDR2 YYREEE (reference sequence). The CDR3 has 13 residues. Losses at the gene ends were 4 bases for V and 4 bases for J; bases not matched to a gene: 4. The CDR3 DNA follows: TGTGCCAGCAGCGTGGGACAGCGCACTGAAGCTTTCTTT. It yields the protein CASSVGQRTEAFF.

The V call is TRBV5-8, the J call TRBJ2-1, with unresolved D. CDR3 length: 16 amino acids. The germline V and J ends were trimmed by 2 bases and 1 base, with 13 bases remaining between them. Germline V gives CDR1 SGHTS, CDR2 YDEGEE. The CDR3 region has the DNA TGTGCCAGCAGCTTCTCACGTCTTCAATCCTACAATGAGCAGTTCTTC. Translation gives CASSFSRLQSYNEQFF.

This rearrangement joins TRBV7-9 to TRBJ2-7; 11 bases map to TRBD2. CDR3 length: 17 amino acids. After removal of 5 bases from V and 2 bases from J, the junction contained 11 bases not matched to a gene. Germline V lookup: CDR1 SEHNR, CDR2 FQNEAQ (reference sequence). The CDR3 sequence: CASSKTYPTSGTYEQYF. CDR3 coding DNA: TGTGCCAGCAGCAAGACTTATCCGACTAGCGGGACCTACGAGCAGTACTTC.

The CDR3 DNA is TGCGCCAGTGGCCGGCTAGCGAGCACAGATACGCAGTATTTT. Translating gives CASGRLASTDTQYF. The V call is TRBV5-1, the J call TRBJ2-3, with D maybe TRBD2 (6 bases). Per germline, CDR1 SGHRS and CDR2 YFSETQ. Trimming removed 8 bases from V and 0 bases from J, with 13 bases in between. CDR3 length: 14 amino acids.

This clone was seen once. The V and J genes are TRBV13 and TRBJ2-1, with 9 nucleotides matching TRBD2. Unmatched junction bases numbered 7, after V lost 4 bases and J lost 6 bases. The CDR3 runs 15 residues. Per germline, CDR1 PRHDT and CDR2 FYEKMQ (reference sequence). The CDR3 sequence: CASSSWAGGSNEQFF. DNA for the CDR3: TGTGCCAGCAGCTCCTGGGCGGGGGGGAGCAATGAGCAGTTCTTC.

V gene TRBV27 combines with J gene TRBJ2-2; D remains unclear. The V gene's germline CDR1 is MNHEY and CDR2 SMNVEV (reference sequence). Trimming removed 3 bases at V and 6 bases at J, with 5 bases between. The CDR3 is made up of 12 amino acids. The CDR3 spells CASSFAAGELFF. In DNA, the CDR3 is TGTGCCAGCAGTTTCGCCGCCGGGGAGCTGTTTTTT.

The chain links TRBV7-9 to TRBJ2-1; TRBD2 matches at 7 bases. The CDR3 loop spans 17 amino acids. After removal of 5 bases from V and 4 bases from J, the junction contained 14 bases not matched to a gene. CDR1 is SEHNR, CDR2 FQNEAQ, per germline (reference sequence). CDR3 nucleotide sequence: TGTGCCAGCAGCCCCAATAAGGCGGGGGACTGGTACAATGAGCAGTTCTTC. Its protein is CASSPNKAGDWYNEQFF.

The V gene is TRBV15, the J gene TRBJ1-2; no firm D call. The CDR3 loop spans 16 amino acids. Trimming took off 0 bases at V and 4 bases at J, with 15 bases between the two ends. In germline, CDR1 is LNHNV, CDR2 YYDKDF (reference sequence). The CDR3 loop is CATSRDLAGLGYGYTF. The CDR3 nucleotides read TGTGCCACCAGCAGAGATCTTGCAGGCTTGGGCTATGGCTACACCTTC.

Here the CDR3 reads CSVQELGAFF. In DNA, the CDR3 is TGCAGCGTTCAGGAACTGGGAGCTTTCTTT. The rearrangement joins TRBV29-1 to TRBJ1-1; no clear D gene. V was pared by 5 bases and J by 10 bases, with 11 bases between. Germline-derived CDR1 and CDR2 are SQVTM and ANQGSEA. This CDR3 comprises 10 residues. Full variable domain (outside the CDR3, taken from reference TRBV29-1 and TRBJ1-1): SAVISQKPSRDICQRGTSLTIQCQVDSQVTMMFWYRQQPGQSLTLIATANQGSEATYESGFVIDKFPISRPNLTFSTLTVSNMSPEDSSIYLCSVQELGAFFGQGTRLTVV.

The rearrangement joins TRBV7-9 to TRBJ2-5; 9 nucleotides align to TRBD2. Germline CDR1 and CDR2: SEHNR and FQNEAQ (reference sequence). The CDR3 runs to 16 residues. Germline trimming cut 7 bases from V and 4 bases from J; bases unmatched to any gene: 13. The CDR3 sequence is CASTPDSGSPAETQYF. CDR3 nucleotide sequence: TGTGCCAGCACCCCTGATAGCGGGAGCCCAGCAGAGACCCAGTACTTC.

J is TRBJ2-1 and V is TRBV10-1, with D maybe TRBD2 (6 bases). V was pared by 0 bases and J by 9 bases, with 12 bases between. The length of the CDR3 is 14 residues. Germline V gene sequence: CDR1 WNHNN, CDR2 SYGVQD (reference sequence). The CDR3 bases are TGCGCCAGCAGTGAGTCGACGGGAGAAGTTGAGCAGTTCTTC. This sequence encodes CASSESTGEVEQFF.

The V and J genes are TRBV11-1 and TRBJ1-1; possibly TRBD1 for D (5 bases). CDR1 SGHAT and CDR2 FQDESV come from the germline V gene (reference sequence). V was trimmed by 5 bases and J by 0 bases, leaving 13 bases between them. The CDR3 covers 15 residues. This chain's CDR3 is CASSQQGQVNTEAFF. The DNA of the CDR3 is TGTGCCAGCAGCCAACAAGGACAAGTGAACACTGAAGCTTTCTTT.

The V and J genes are TRBV28 and TRBJ1-1; 8 bases line up with TRBD1. This CDR3 region has 14 residues. The junction had 15 bases not matched to a gene; V was cut back by 7 bases and J by 11 bases. Germline assignment: CDR1 MDHEN and CDR2 SYDVKM. As DNA, the CDR3 is TGTGCCAGCACAACGGGGTCAGGGGGCGCCTCTGCTTTCTTT. It specifies CASTTGSGGASAFF.